Below, 2 T cell receptor beta chains from the same sample are listed, as sequenced in a study of shared clonotypes between healthy human individuals. The protocol was immunoSEQ multiplex PCR, while the TCRdb copy is restricted to in-frame clones and leaves out a portion. This sample yields some 690,000 clones, of which less than 95% are seen a single time; 30% to 40% belongs to the top ten. Sequences were obtained from memory CD8+ T cells from PBMCs. As to subset: CD45RO+ cells pooled with CCR7-negative TemRA cells. These receptor sequences come from a man aged 18 to 35 in good health. Some clones in this sample may be carry-over from other donors' samples.

This chain links TRBV11-2 with TRBJ1-1, with unresolved D. V was cut by 5 bases and J by 1 base, with 14 bases left in between. The CDR3 is 15 amino acids. Germline CDR1 SGHAT, CDR2 FQNNGV. As DNA, the CDR3 is TGTGCCAGCAGCCCGCCCCTCCCTCCGAACACTGAAGCTTTCTTT. The encoded protein is CASSPPLPPNTEAFF.

This chain links TRBV29-1 with TRBJ1-2; 10 bases map to TRBD1. The CDR3 length is 13 residues. Germline loops: CDR1 SQVTM, CDR2 ANQGSEA. With V trimmed by 1 base and J by 8 bases, 4 bases remained unmatched. The CDR3 sequence: CSVEGQGARGYTF. CDR3 bases: TGCAGCGTTGAAGGACAGGGGGCAAGGGGCTACACCTTC.